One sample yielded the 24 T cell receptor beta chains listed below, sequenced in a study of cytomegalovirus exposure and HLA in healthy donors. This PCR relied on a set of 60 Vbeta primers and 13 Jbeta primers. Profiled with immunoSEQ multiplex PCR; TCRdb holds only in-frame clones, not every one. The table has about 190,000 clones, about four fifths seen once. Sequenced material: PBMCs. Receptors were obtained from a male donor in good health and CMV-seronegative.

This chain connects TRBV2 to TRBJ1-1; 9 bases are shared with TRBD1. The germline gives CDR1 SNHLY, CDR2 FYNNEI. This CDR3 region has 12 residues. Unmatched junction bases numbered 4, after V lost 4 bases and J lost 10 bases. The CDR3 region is CASSVRDRAAFF. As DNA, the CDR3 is TGTGCCAGCAGTGTACGGGACAGGGCAGCTTTCTTT. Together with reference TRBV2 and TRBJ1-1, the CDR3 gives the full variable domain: EPEVTQTPSHQVTQMGQEVILRCVPISNHLYFYWYRQILGQKVEFLVSFYNNEISEKSEIFDDQFSVERPDGSNFTLKIRSTKLEDSAMYFCASSVRDRAAFFGQGTRLTVV.

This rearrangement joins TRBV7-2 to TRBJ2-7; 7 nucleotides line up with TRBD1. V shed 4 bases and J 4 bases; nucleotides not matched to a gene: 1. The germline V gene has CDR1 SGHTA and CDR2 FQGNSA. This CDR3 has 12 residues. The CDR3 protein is CASSSTGYEQYF. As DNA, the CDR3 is TGTGCCAGCAGCTCGACAGGGTACGAGCAGTACTTC. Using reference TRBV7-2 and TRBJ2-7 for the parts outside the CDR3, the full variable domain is GAGVSQSPSNKVTEKGKDVELRCDPISGHTALYWYRQSLGQGLEFLIYFQGNSAPDKSGLPSDRFSAERTGGSVSTLTIQRTQQEDSAVYLCASSSTGYEQYFGPGTRLTVT.

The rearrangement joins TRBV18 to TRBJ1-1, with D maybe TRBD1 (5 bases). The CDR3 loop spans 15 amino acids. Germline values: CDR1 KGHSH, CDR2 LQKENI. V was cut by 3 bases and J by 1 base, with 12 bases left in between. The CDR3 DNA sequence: TGTGCCAGCTCACCGCGGGGGGACTCGAACACTGAAGCTTTCTTT. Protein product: CASSPRGDSNTEAFF.

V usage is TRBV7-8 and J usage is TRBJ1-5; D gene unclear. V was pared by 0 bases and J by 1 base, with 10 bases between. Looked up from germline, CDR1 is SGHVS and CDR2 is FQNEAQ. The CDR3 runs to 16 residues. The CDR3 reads CASSLARVRSNQPQHF. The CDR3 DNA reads TGTGCCAGCAGCTTAGCGCGGGTACGGAGCAATCAGCCCCAGCATTTT.

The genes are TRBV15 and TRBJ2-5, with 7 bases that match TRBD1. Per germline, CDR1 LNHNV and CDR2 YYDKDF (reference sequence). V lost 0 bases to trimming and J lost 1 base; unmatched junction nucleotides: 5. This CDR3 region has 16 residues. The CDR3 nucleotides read TGTGCCACCAGCAGAGATGAAGGGGGCATCCAAGAGACCCAGTACTTC. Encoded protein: CATSRDEGGIQETQYF. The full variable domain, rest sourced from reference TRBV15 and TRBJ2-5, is DAMVIQNPRYQVTQFGKPVTLSCSQTLNHNVMYWYQQKSSQAPKLLFHYYDKDFNNEADTPDNFQSRRPNTSFCFLDIRSPGLGDTAMYLCATSRDEGGIQETQYFGPGTRLLVL.

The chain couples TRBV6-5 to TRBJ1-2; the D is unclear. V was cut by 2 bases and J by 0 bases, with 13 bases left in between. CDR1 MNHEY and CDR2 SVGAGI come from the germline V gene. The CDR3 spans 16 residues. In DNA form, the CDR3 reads TGTGCCAGCAGTTACGATCGGGAGAGCACTAACTATGGCTACACCTTC. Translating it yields CASSYDRESTNYGYTF.

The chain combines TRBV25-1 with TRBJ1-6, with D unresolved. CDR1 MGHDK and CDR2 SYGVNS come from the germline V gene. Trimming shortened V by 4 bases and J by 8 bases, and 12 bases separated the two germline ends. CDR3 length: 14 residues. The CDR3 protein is CASSGGATYSPLHF. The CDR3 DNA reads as TGTGCCAGCAGTGGAGGAGCCACCTATTCACCCCTCCACTTT.

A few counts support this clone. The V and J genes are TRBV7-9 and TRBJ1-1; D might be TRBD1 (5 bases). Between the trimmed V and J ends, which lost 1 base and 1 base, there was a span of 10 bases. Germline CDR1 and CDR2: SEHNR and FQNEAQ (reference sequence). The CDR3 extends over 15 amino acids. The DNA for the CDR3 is TGTGCCAGCAGCTTAGTGGGGACTCAGAACACTGAAGCTTTCTTT. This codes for CASSLVGTQNTEAFF.

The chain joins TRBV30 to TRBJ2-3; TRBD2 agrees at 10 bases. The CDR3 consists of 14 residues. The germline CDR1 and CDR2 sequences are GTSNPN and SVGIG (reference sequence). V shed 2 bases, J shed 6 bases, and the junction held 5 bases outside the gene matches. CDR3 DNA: TGTGCCTGGAGTAGGAGCGGGGGGGCTGATACGCAGTATTTT. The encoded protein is CAWSRSGGADTQYF.

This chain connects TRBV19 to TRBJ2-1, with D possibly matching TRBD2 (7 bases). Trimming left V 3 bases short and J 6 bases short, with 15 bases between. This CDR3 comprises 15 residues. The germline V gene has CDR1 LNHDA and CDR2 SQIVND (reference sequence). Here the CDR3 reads CASSMRGGLVNEQFF. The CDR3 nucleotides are TGTGCCAGTAGTATGAGGGGGGGCCTTGTCAATGAGCAGTTCTTC.

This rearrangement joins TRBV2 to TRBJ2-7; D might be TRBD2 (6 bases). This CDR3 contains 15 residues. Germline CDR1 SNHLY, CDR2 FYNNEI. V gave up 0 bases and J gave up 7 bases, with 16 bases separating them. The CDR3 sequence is CASSEARGSMGEQYF. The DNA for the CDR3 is TGTGCCAGCAGTGAAGCGCGGGGCTCTATGGGAGAGCAGTACTTC.

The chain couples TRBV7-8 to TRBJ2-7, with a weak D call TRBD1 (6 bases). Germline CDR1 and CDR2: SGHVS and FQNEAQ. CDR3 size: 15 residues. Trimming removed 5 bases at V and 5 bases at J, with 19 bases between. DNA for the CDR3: TGTGCCAGCAGCCCTACCCAACAGGGATCGGACGAGCAGTACTTC. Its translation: CASSPTQQGSDEQYF.

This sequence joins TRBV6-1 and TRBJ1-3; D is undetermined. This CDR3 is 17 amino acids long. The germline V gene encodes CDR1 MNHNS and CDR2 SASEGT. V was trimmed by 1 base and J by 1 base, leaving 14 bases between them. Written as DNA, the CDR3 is TGTGCCAGCAGTGAAGGGCCGCTTTCCCTTTCTGGAAACACCATATATTTT. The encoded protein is CASSEGPLSLSGNTIYF.

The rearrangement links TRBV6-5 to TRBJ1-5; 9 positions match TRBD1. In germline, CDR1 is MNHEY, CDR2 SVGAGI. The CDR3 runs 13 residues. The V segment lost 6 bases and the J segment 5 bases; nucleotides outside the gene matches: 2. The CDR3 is CASSRDRDQPQHF. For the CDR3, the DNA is TGTGCCAGCAGCCGGGACAGGGATCAGCCCCAGCATTTT.

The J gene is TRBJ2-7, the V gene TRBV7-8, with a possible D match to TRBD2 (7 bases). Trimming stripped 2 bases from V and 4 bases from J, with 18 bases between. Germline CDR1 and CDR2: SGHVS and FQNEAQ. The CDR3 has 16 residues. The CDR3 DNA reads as TGTGCCAGCAGCTTATTTCTAAGGGGGGGGTTATACGAGCAGTACTTC. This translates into CASSLFLRGGLYEQYF.

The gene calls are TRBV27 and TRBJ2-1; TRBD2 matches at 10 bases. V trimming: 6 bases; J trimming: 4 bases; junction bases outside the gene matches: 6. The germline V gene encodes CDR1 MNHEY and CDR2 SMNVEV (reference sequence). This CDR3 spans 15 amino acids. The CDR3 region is CASSLGTSAYNEQFF. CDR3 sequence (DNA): TGTGCCAGCAGCCTCGGGACTAGCGCTTACAATGAGCAGTTCTTC.

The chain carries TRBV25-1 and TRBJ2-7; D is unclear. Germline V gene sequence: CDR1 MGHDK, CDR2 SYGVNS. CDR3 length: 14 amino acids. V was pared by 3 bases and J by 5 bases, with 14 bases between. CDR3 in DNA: TGTGCCAGCAGTGAGGCCGACTCCTTCCACGAGCAGTACTTC. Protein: CASSEADSFHEQYF.

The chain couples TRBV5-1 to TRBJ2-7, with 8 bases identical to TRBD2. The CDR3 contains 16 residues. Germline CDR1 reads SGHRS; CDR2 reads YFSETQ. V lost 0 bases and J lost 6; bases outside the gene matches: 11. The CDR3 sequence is CASSLGIRGLAGEQYF. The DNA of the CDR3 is TGCGCCAGCAGCTTGGGAATCCGAGGACTAGCCGGCGAGCAGTACTTC.

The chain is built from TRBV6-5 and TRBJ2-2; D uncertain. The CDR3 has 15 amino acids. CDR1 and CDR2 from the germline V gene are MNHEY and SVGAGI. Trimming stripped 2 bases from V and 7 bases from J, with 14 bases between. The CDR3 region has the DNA TGTGCCAGCAGTTACACTGGCGAGAGAGGCGGGGAGCTGTTTTTT. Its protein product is CASSYTGERGGELFF.

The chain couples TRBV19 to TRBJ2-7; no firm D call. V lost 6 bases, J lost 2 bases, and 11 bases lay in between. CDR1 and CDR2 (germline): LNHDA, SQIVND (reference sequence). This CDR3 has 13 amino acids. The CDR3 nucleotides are TGTGCCAGTAGCCCCCACTTAGCCTACGAGCAGTACTTC. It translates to CASSPHLAYEQYF.

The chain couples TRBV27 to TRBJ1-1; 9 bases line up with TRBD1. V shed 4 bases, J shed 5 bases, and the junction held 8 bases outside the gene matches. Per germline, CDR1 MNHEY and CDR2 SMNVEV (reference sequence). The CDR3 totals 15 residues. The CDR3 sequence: CASSSIQGARTEAFF. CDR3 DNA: TGTGCCAGCAGTTCTATACAGGGGGCGCGGACTGAAGCTTTCTTT.

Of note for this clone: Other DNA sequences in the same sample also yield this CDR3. CDR3 amino acids: CASSFGSNTGELFF. In DNA, the CDR3 is TGCGCCAGCAGCTTTGGCTCGAACACCGGGGAGCTGTTTTTT. The J gene is TRBJ2-2, the V gene TRBV5-1; D unresolved. This CDR3 contains 14 residues. V was trimmed by 2 bases and J by 0 bases, leaving 5 bases between them. CDR1 is SGHRS and CDR2 is YFSETQ in the germline V gene.

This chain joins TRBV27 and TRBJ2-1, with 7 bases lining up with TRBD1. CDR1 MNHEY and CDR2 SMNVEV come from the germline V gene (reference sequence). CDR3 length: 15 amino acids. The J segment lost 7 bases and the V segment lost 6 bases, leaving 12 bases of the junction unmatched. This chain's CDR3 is CASSPTGRVGNEQFF. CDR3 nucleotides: TGTGCCAGCAGCCCGACAGGGCGAGTGGGGAATGAGCAGTTCTTC.

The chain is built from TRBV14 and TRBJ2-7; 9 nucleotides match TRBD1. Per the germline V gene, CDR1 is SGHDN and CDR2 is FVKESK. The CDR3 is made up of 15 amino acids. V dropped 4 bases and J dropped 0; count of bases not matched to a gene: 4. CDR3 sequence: CASSRGTGSSYEQYF. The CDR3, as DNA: TGTGCCAGCAGCCGAGGGACAGGGTCCTCCTACGAGCAGTACTTC. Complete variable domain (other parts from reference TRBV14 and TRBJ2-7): EAGVTQFPSHSVIEKGQTVTLRCDPISGHDNLYWYRRVMGKEIKFLLHFVKESKQDESGMPNNRFLAERTGGTYSTLKVQPAELEDSGVYFCASSRGTGSSYEQYFGPGTRLTVT.